This T cell receptor beta chain was identified in a study of fetal regulatory T cell absence and autoimmunity. Study-wide background: IPEX patients had exocrine pancreas autoimmunity without clinical diabetes. Regarding the study as a whole: Broadly similar TRB gene family usage was seen in pancreas and cord blood. In IPEX syndrome, oligoclonal enrichment was read as supporting prenatal antigen-driven autoimmunity in the pancreas.

Trimming took 0 bases from V and 8 from J; bases not matched to a gene: 6. This CDR3 spans 14 amino acids. In germline, CDR1 is MNHEY, CDR2 SVGAGI. Sequencing was at survey level. TCRdb's copy holds only in-frame clones and misses some; the assay was immunoSEQ multiplex PCR. The data hold 95,000 or so clones, with 60% to 80% observed a single time. Of note for this clone: Antigen unknown.

The chain combines TRBV6-5 with TRBJ1-2; 7 bases fit TRBD1. This receptor was identified in a male donor with IPEX syndrome. The specimen sequenced was pancreas tissue. The CDR3 DNA follows: TGTGCCAGCAGTTACTCCACGACAGGGAACGGCTACACCTTC. It yields the protein CASSYSTTGNGYTF.